One TCR beta chain is described in this entry. V was clipped by 5 bases and J by 0 bases, with 14 bases between them. Germline V CDR1 and CDR2: MNHEY, SVGAGI. CDR3 length equals 15 residues. Here immunoSEQ multiplex PCR was the method, and the copy in TCRdb shows in-frame clones only, minus some. The repertoire has under 2,500,000 clones, around 95% of them found once; the top ten carry over 0.1%. The sample originates from a study of shared clonotypes between healthy human individuals. Study-wide background: CD4 naive cells filled three plates per donor, CD4 memory three, CD8 naive two and CD8 memory one.

The gene calls are TRBV6-5 and TRBJ2-7, with D possibly being TRBD2 (5 bases). Sequencing used naive CD4+ T cells sorted from blood. The subset: CD45RA+ positively selected. The clonotype originates from a man aged 18 to 29 in good health. The DNA for the CDR3 is TGTGCCAGCAGTGTGAGGGCTAGCTTCTCCTACGAGCAGTACTTC. Translation: CASSVRASFSYEQYF.